This T cell receptor (beta chain) comes out of a study of cytomegalovirus exposure and HLA in healthy donors. This CDR3 has 17 amino acids. The V end was cut by 6 bases, the J end by 4 bases, with 25 bases between. Per the germline V gene, CDR1 is SEHNR and CDR2 is FQNEAQ (reference sequence). With 60 Vbeta and 13 Jbeta primers, the PCR was carried out. Only in-frame clones appear in the TCRdb table, and some are missing; sequencing was by immunoSEQ multiplex PCR. The sample shows 150,000 or so clones, 82% of them seen only once. The V and J genes are TRBV7-9 and TRBJ2-7; D may be TRBD2 (6 bases). The TCR sequence derives from a male donor in good health and CMV-seropositive. Source material: PBMCs. The CDR3 protein is CASSFSDSGREKYEQYF. For the CDR3, the DNA is TGTGCCAGCAGTTTTTCCGACTCAGGCCGGGAGAAGTACGAGCAGTACTTC.